This T cell receptor (beta chain) came from a study of cytomegalovirus exposure and HLA in healthy donors (dated by TCRdb to 2015 to 2018). Describing the broader study: The 650 to 800 repertoires of the first cohort and the roughly 120 validation repertoires were produced on the same platform, according to a later analysis. High-throughput TCR immunosequencing, statistical association of individual TCRs with disease status, and machine learning were combined to predict cytomegalovirus infection status. The study was designed to test whether signatures of past pathogen exposure could be identified by cataloging public T cell receptors. In addition to the first cohort of approximately 670 subjects, a separate validation cohort of over 90 different subjects was used. Results and caveats for the whole study, not just this receptor: The authors suggested that the approach could potentially be extended to other disease states and immunological phenotypes. The study listed 164 TCR beta chains as associated with cytomegalovirus. The validation cohort had no HLA typing available for a later analysis, so co-occurrence within that cohort was assessed over all 120 or so repertoires. In vitro tests confirmed that three of the cytomegalovirus-associated TCR beta chains recognize cytomegalovirus antigens. Of the cluster scores, approximately 95% were above 0 in a later analysis, which found that TCRs clustered in the first cohort also tended to co-occur in the 95 to 150 validation repertoires. In both the original and validation cohorts, the classifier was reported to diagnose cytomegalovirus status with high specificity and sensitivity. Most TCR sequences were observed very rarely across donors, whereas some public TCRs were present in many individuals.

Via the germline V gene, CDR1 is MGHRA and CDR2 YSYEKL. Including the terminal cysteine and phenylalanine, the CDR3 comprises 16 residues. The retained sequence is limited to the CDR3, 48 bases, with the frame set at the first base. V has 0 bases trimmed and J has 0 bases trimmed; junction bases matching no gene number 2. The donors were included in the validation cohort of over a hundred subjects, a group kept apart from the roughly 670-subject first cohort. The library was prepared using the immunoSEQ multiplex PCR assay. The paper's data handling went like this. A statistical classification framework was built for diagnosing cytomegalovirus status from the catalog of TCR beta chain sequences. What TCRdb holds here is the immuneACCESS table cut down to in-frame rearrangements. Part of the clones is not present; checked against another copy, under half of the missing clones reflect an unresolved V gene, and the others are unexplained. V and J calls and clone size are as listed in that table; D and trimming were resolved from the DNA. The table for this sample lists some 250,000 clones; around 91% of them were counted only once. Together, the top ten hold under 0.45% of the sample.

Concerning this clone itself: Which antigen it targets is not known. Base qualities are not recorded, but no much larger clone differs from it by a single base.

The source material was PBMCs. This receptor was identified in a young woman in good health and CMV-seronegative. This sequence uses TRBV4-1 and TRBJ2-1; 7 of the junction bases match TRBD2. The DNA sequence follows: TGCGCCAGCAGCCAAGAGGGAGGGAACTCCTACAATGAGCAGTTCTTC. Translated, it reads CASSQEGGNSYNEQFF.